These T cell receptor beta chains were read from a single sample in a study. Each CDR3 protein is one row after TCRdb ran MiXCR on the multiplex PCR reads. The sample has around 150 distinct CDR3 sequences, around 5.6% seen once. Source material: naive CD4+ T cells sorted from blood. Receptor source: a female donor with breast cancer. Each CDR3 is given with its conserved first and last residue. D genes are given only for firm matches. Part of the rows lack a size; the others show once, few, many or a class for expanded clones.

DNA | CDR3 | D | J | V | size
TGTGCCAGCAGCGTACAGGAGTATGGCTACACCTTC | CASSVQEYGYTF | NA | TRBJ1-2 | TRBV12-3/TRBV12-4 | hyperexpanded
TGTGCCAGCACCTTGACCGGACAGGGCTCCTATGGCTACACCTTC | CASTLTGQGSYGYTF | TRBD1 | TRBJ1-2 | TRBV12-3/TRBV12-4 | hyperexpanded
TGTGCCAGCAGTCAAGGGACAGGACAATCCTTTAACTATGGCTACACCTTC | CASSQGTGQSFNYGYTF | TRBD1 | TRBJ1-2 | TRBV12-3/TRBV12-4 | large
TGTGCCAGCAGTTTCGGGTCCGTGGATGGCTACACCTTC | CASSFGSVDGYTF | NA | TRBJ1-2 | TRBV12-3/TRBV12-4 | hyperexpanded
TGTGCCAGCATGCAAGGAGTCTATGGCTACACCTTC | CASMQGVYGYTF | NA | TRBJ1-2 | TRBV12-3/TRBV12-4 | large
TGTGCCAGCACCTTAGGTTCTGGCTACACCTTC | CASTLGSGYTF | NA | TRBJ1-2 | TRBV12-3/TRBV12-4 | hyperexpanded
TGTGCCAGCAGTTTTAACAGGGGTCCGTATGGCTACACCTTC | CASSFNRGPYGYTF | TRBD1 | TRBJ1-2 | TRBV12-3/TRBV12-4 | hyperexpanded
TGTGCCAGCACCAAGGACAGCTATGGCTACACCTTC | CASTKDSYGYTF | NA | TRBJ1-2 | TRBV12-3/TRBV12-4 | few
TGTGCCAGTACTTGGGCTGTCATGGGGTATGGCTACACCTTC | CASTWAVMGYGYTF | NA | TRBJ1-2 | TRBV12-3/TRBV12-4 | large
TGTGCCAGCACCCGCTCCGAGGCTAACTATGGCTACACCTTC | CASTRSEANYGYTF | NA | TRBJ1-2 | TRBV12-3/TRBV12-4 | large
TGTGCCAGCAGTTTGAACGGATTCTATGGCTACACCTTC | CASSLNGFYGYTF | NA | TRBJ1-2 | TRBV12-3/TRBV12-4 | NA
TGTGCCAGCAGTTTAGAAGTGGGTGGCTACACCTTC | CASSLEVGGYTF | NA | TRBJ1-2 | TRBV12-3/TRBV12-4 | large
TGTGCCAGCAGTCGACAGGGACGCGGCTACACCTTC | CASSRQGRGYTF | TRBD1 | TRBJ1-2 | TRBV12-3/TRBV12-4 | large
TGTGCCAGCAGTTTAGGTGCGAACTATGGCTACACCTTC | CASSLGANYGYTF | NA | TRBJ1-2 | TRBV12-3/TRBV12-4 | large
TGTGCCAGCAGCCCCAGAGGGACACGGCTTGGCTACACCTTC | CASSPRGTRLGYTF | NA | TRBJ1-2 | TRBV12-3/TRBV12-4 | hyperexpanded
TGTGCCAGCAGCACCACAGGATTGGGTACCTATGGCTACACCTTC | CASSTTGLGTYGYTF | NA | TRBJ1-2 | TRBV12-3/TRBV12-4 | large
TGTGCCAGCAGTACTCAGACAGGGTATGGCTACACCTTC | CASSTQTGYGYTF | TRBD1 | TRBJ1-2 | TRBV12-3/TRBV12-4 | large
TGTGCCAGCAGTTTACGAGGGACTAACTATGGCTACACCTTC | CASSLRGTNYGYTF | NA | TRBJ1-2 | TRBV12-3/TRBV12-4 | many
TGTGCCAGCACCCTGGGACAGAACTATGGCTACACCTTC | CASTLGQNYGYTF | TRBD1 | TRBJ1-2 | TRBV12-3/TRBV12-4 | NA
TGTGCCAGCAGTGGACAGGGTCTACCCACCTATGGCTACACCTTC | CASSGQGLPTYGYTF | TRBD1 | TRBJ1-2 | TRBV12-3/TRBV12-4 | large
TGTGCCAGCAGTTCCCCAACGCGGGAATCCGGTGGCTACACCTTC | CASSSPTRESGGYTF | NA | TRBJ1-2 | TRBV12-3/TRBV12-4 | hyperexpanded
TGTGCCAGCAGTCAAGGACAGAACTATGGCTACACCTTC | CASSQGQNYGYTF | NA | TRBJ1-2 | TRBV12-3/TRBV12-4 | large
TGTGCCAGCGGGCAGAACTATGGCTACACCTTC | CASGQNYGYTF | NA | TRBJ1-2 | TRBV12-3/TRBV12-4 | hyperexpanded
TGTGCCAGCAGCAACGCAGGGAGAGGATCATATGGCTACACCTTC | CASSNAGRGSYGYTF | NA | TRBJ1-2 | TRBV12-3/TRBV12-4 | large
TGTGCCAGCAGGATCGATACAGGGCCCTATGGCTACACCTTC | CASRIDTGPYGYTF | NA | TRBJ1-2 | TRBV12-3/TRBV12-4 | large
TGTGCCAGCAGCCCTAGGGAGAACTATGGCTACACCTTC | CASSPRENYGYTF | NA | TRBJ1-2 | TRBV12-3/TRBV12-4 | large
TGTGCCAGCAGTTTGGAAGATCGCTATGGCTACACCTTC | CASSLEDRYGYTF | NA | TRBJ1-2 | TRBV12-3/TRBV12-4 | large
TGTGCTAGTGGTTTGTCAGACAGGAATTATGGCTACACCTTC | CASGLSDRNYGYTF | NA | TRBJ1-2 | TRBV12-5 | large
TGTGCCAGCAGTTTAGGGGCCTCCGGGGAAGCCTATGGCTACACCTTC | CASSLGASGEAYGYTF | NA | TRBJ1-2 | TRBV12-3/TRBV12-4 | hyperexpanded